Listed below are T cell receptor beta chains from one sample, sequenced in a study of cytomegalovirus exposure and HLA in healthy donors. The protocol was immunoSEQ multiplex PCR, while the TCRdb copy is restricted to in-frame clones and leaves out a portion. The data contain 250,000 to 300,000 clones, 70% to 90% of them seen just once; the ten biggest clones take up 1%. The sequenced sample consisted of PBMCs. Source of these receptors: a woman younger than 35 in good health and CMV-seronegative. Each CDR3 is given with its conserved first and last residue.

V	J	CDR3
TRBV30	TRBJ2-1	CAWSPTYTPTSGIYNEQFF
TRBV6-1	TRBJ1-2	CASSEASGGFEGYGYTF
TRBV5-8	TRBJ2-5	CASSLLRGRWQETQYF
TRBV25-1	TRBJ1-1	CASTRTGTLNTEAFF
TRBV9	TRBJ1-2	CASSVVAGDYGYTF
TRBV30	TRBJ2-7	CAWNSGLAGRSYEQYF
TRBV6-5	TRBJ1-1	CASRSRRGGQAEAFF
TRBV5-1	TRBJ2-5	CASSSGRRETQYF
TRBV15	TRBJ1-1	CATSRDRGARGMNTEAFF
TRBV27	TRBJ1-3	CASSFGGSGNTIYF
TRBV5-4	TRBJ1-1	CASSLERVSDTEAFF
TRBV18	TRBJ2-7	CASSRQDSYEQYF
TRBV5-1	TRBJ2-1	CASSLGLAGAYEQFF
TRBV5-1	TRBJ1-2	CASSLATLQGFHYGYTF